Here is one TCR beta chain with its context. This clone was observed many times. The specificity of this receptor is unknown. This record comes from a study of T cell clonality in common variable immunodeficiency (dated by TCRdb to the mid-2010s). CVID samples and control samples contributed equivalent amounts of genomic DNA as sequencing input. For every sample, a 60 bp segment covering the rearranged TCRbeta CDR3 region was amplified and then sequenced. TCRbeta amplification used the immunoSEQ assay, a bias-corrected multiplex PCR with high-throughput sequencing. The original pipeline was this. Every unique nucleotide sequence counted as a clone and was annotated with V, D and J genes, copy number and frequency. Sequences were labeled productive if in frame, and non-productive if out of frame or containing stop codons. Clonality was calculated from Shannon's entropy as previously described. The predicted amino acid sequences of productive clones were used to derive mean CDR3 Kyte-Doolittle hydropathy. Hierarchical clustering of scaled V gene usage was performed with the R hclust function using Manhattan distance and complete linkage. To assess clone sharing by CDR3 amino acid sequence, 12 repertoires per group were resampled over 100 rounds. The repertoires were searched for approximately 73 published EBV-specific and fewer than 250 published CMV-specific TCRbeta sequences. Analysis left out two CVID samples that produced under 10,000 sequences, so 42 CVID repertoires remained. TCRdb provides this immuneACCESS table in a form limited to in-frame rearrangements. Some clones are lacking; in checked studies, under half of them reflect an unresolved V gene, and why the rest are absent is not known. The V and J calls and the clone size are those of that table, but D and trimming were determined from the DNA. This sample contains under 50,000 clones, none of which is a singleton. The biggest ten clones account for 2% to 2.5% of the sample.

Most CVID patients and most healthy controls were of Caucasian heritage. From each donor, about 5 to 8 ml of heparinized peripheral whole blood was collected. Genomic DNA from adults with common variable immune deficiency (CVID) and from healthy adult controls was used to sequence TCRbeta CDR3 repertoires. A total of some 22 healthy adult volunteers (approximately 12 female and ten or so male; age range about 23 to 75 years, mean age around 32) were included in the control group. Diluted blood was density-centrifuged over Hypaque 1077 or Ficoll-Paque to isolate peripheral blood mononuclear cells. Genomic DNA was obtained from unsorted mononuclear cells using either Qiagen column purification or a centrifugation-based method. Results and caveats for the whole study, not just this receptor: Correlations between repertoire features and clinical complications were limited by patient heterogeneity within the CVID cohort. Even though DNA input was equal, the average per sample came to some 82,000 unique sequences for controls compared with 30,000 to 40,000 for CVID samples. Fewer TCRbeta clones were shared among CVID subjects than among healthy controls (p < 0.0001). Reportedly, TCRbeta sequences from CVID had fewer deletions and N-nucleotide insertions, and highly modified clones with 13 or more V deletions were absent from CVID. It was noted by the authors that sequencing of the repertoires of T cell subpopulations would be needed to clarify the cause of the increased clonality in CVID. TCRbeta clonality was higher in CVID subjects than in healthy controls (t-test p = 0.018), and the increase was most characteristic of about a third of subjects.

The sequencing input was peripheral blood mononuclear cells. The sequence came from a person aged 18 to 75 in good health.

The CDR3 region reads CASAARGSGRGSTDTQYF. The CDR3 bases that were read are TGTGCCAGCGCTGCCCGGGGTAGCGGGAGGGGTAGCACAGATACG. The chain uses TRBV19 and TRBJ2-3, and TRBD2 aligns with 11 junction nucleotides. The read comes to an end 3 residues before the CDR3 does, leaving the germline J gene to fill in the end. According to the germline V gene (reference sequence), CDR1 reads LNHDA and CDR2 reads SQIVND. V and J are trimmed by 9 bases and 0 bases, and the gene matches miss 14 bases of the junction. The CDR3 covers 18 residues, taking in both the cysteine and the phenylalanine. The DNA covers only part of the CDR3, 45 bases in frame from base 1.